This T cell receptor beta chain emerged from a study of beta chain features in type 1 diabetes. For this clone: Its target is unknown.

Germline CDR1 is KGHSH and CDR2 is LQKENI. CDR3 size: 14 residues. V lost 2 bases to trimming and J lost 0 bases, with 5 bases between them. Study conclusions and caveats: Among all four CD4+ subsets, Type 1 diabetes patients had TCRB CDR3s that were moderately but significantly shorter. Equally in patients and controls, shorter templates might have been favored by PCR.

All of the isolated RNA was reverse transcribed, so expressed TCRB transcripts were sequenced. Clones were read by immunoSEQ multiplex PCR, and TCRdb kept only the in-frame ones, dropping some. The sample holds 250,000 to 300,000 clones, 8% seen once. Sorted CD4+ subsets: naive, central memory, regulatory, stem cell-like memory (CD45RO/CCR7/CD25/CD127/CD95/CD27 panel). Purities in excess of 95% were seen in all sorted populations. Sequencing used central memory CD4+ T cells from blood. This clonotype was sampled from a woman between 18 and 29 years old in good health. The chain carries TRBV18 and TRBJ1-3; D remains unclear. The DNA for the CDR3 is TGTGCCAGCTCACCAGGAGGCTCTGGAAACACCATATATTTT. Translation: CASSPGGSGNTIYF.